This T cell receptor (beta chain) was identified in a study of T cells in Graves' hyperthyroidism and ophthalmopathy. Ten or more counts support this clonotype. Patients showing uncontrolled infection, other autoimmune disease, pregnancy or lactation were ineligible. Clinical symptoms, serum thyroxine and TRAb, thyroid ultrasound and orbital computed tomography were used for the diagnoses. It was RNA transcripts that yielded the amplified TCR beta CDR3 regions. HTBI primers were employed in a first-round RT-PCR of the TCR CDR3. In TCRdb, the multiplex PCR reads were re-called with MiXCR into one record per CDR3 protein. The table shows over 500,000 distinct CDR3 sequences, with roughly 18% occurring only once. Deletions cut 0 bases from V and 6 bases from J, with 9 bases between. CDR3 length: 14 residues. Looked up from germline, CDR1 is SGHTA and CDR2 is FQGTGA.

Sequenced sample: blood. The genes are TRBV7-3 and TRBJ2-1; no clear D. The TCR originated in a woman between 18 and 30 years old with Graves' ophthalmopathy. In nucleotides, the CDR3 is TGTGCCAGCAGCTTAACAGGGAACGCCAATGAGCAGTTCTTC. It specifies CASSLTGNANEQFF. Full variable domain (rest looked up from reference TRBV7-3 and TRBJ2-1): GAGVSQTPSNKVTEKGKYVELRCDPISGHTALYWYRQSLGQGPEFLIYFQGTGAADDSGLPNDRFFAVRPEGSVSTLKIQRTERGDSAVYLCASSLTGNANEQFFGPGTRLTVL.